Included here is one T cell receptor (beta chain) sequence, with context. Its target is not known. This entry belongs to a study of CD4 T cells in relation to SARS-CoV-2 and coronaviruses. Repertoires were generated with immunoSEQ multiplex PCR, while TCRdb's copy carries only in-frame clones and drops some. The top ten clones hold about 14% of a sample with over 25,000 clones, approximately 80% of them seen once. CD4+ T cells from unexposed donors were obtained before the COVID-19 pandemic (2011-2018). CD4+ T cells were isolated from the cells after more than 8 days of culture. Testing used SARS-CoV-2 S/N and four cold-coronavirus spikes on unexposed-donor CD4+ T cells, cells permitting. The sample taken for sequencing was CD4+ T cells from PBMCs, cultured in vitro. The clonotype was recovered from a human donor in good health.

The CDR3: CASSSPFRVLRTEAFF. The CDR3 DNA sequence: TGTGCCAGTAGTTCCCCCTTCAGGGTCTTACGCACTGAAGCTTTCTTT. This chain joins TRBV19 and TRBJ1-1; perhaps TRBD1 as D (5 bases). The CDR3 spans 16 residues. The V and J ends lost 5 bases and 4 bases respectively, with 20 bases between them. From germline, CDR1 is LNHDA and CDR2 SQIVND (reference sequence).